These 26 T cell receptor beta chains originate from one sample sequenced in a study of T cell responses to AZD1222 COVID-19 vaccine (dated by TCRdb to the early 2020s). Library method: the immunoSEQ multiplex PCR assay. The clones in this table, taken by TCRdb from immuneACCESS, are in-frame only. Not every clone is retained; where verified, under half of the shortfall comes from an unresolved V gene, and the cause of the rest is unknown. In all, the sample holds around 120,000 clones, and about 89% of those were seen once. The ten biggest clones cover under 35% of the sample. The sample's time point label is to be understood as: baseline before first vaccination. This specimen was peripheral blood, taken on day 0 of AZD1222 vaccination. These receptors all come from an adult in good health.

A single count supports this clone. The chain combines TRBV2 with TRBJ2-7; TRBD2 matches at 9 bases. Trimming at V came to 6 bases and at J to 8 bases, leaving 8 bases not matched to a gene. The CDR3 length is 13 residues. The germline V gene encodes CDR1 SNHLY and CDR2 FYNNEI. The chain's CDR3 is CASSPGLASKQYF. CDR3 sequence (DNA): TGTGCCAGCAGCCCGGGACTAGCAAGCAAGCAGTACTTC.

This sequence joins TRBV5-1 and TRBJ2-3, with a possible D match to TRBD2 (5 bases). Germline loops: CDR1 SGHRS, CDR2 YFSETQ. With 1 base removed from V and 1 base from J, the gap between germline ends came to 13 bases. The CDR3 loop spans 16 amino acids. CDR3 sequence: CASSLISDARTDTQYF. Written as DNA, the CDR3 is TGCGCCAGCAGCTTGATTAGCGACGCACGCACAGATACGCAGTATTTT.

The rearrangement joins TRBV5-5 to TRBJ1-2; D is uncertain. Per the germline V gene, CDR1 is SGHKS and CDR2 is YYEKEE (reference sequence). The CDR3 spans 12 residues. V lost 1 base and J lost 8, with 9 bases in between. The CDR3 loop is CASSLQVGGYTF. As DNA, the CDR3 is TGTGCCAGCAGCTTGCAGGTGGGAGGCTACACCTTC.

This chain links TRBV6-5 with TRBJ2-3; a possible D gene is TRBD2 (6 bases). V was pared by 11 bases and J by 0 bases, with 12 bases between. This CDR3 is 13 amino acids long. Germline CDR1 is MNHEY and CDR2 is SVGAGI. The CDR3 DNA reads TGTGCCTGCCGGGGAGGAAGCACAGATACGCAGTATTTT. It is translated as CACRGGSTDTQYF.

This chain joins TRBV3-1 (or the pseudogene TRBV3-2) and TRBJ1-1; D not certain. Germline V gene sequence: CDR1 LGHDT, CDR2 YNNKEL (reference sequence). CDR3 length equals 13 residues. Trimming cost V 0 bases and J 4 bases, with 6 bases left between them. The CDR3 sequence: CASSQDRSTEAFF. The DNA of the CDR3 is TGTGCCAGCAGCCAAGATCGAAGCACTGAAGCTTTCTTT.

CDR3 coding DNA: TGTGCCAGCTCACCGGAGGAGAGGATCGGGAACACTGAAGCTTTCTTT. It translates to CASSPEERIGNTEAFF. V is TRBV18 and J is TRBJ1-1; no firm D call. This CDR3 comprises 16 residues. Trimming shortened V by 3 bases and J by 1 base, and 15 bases separated the two germline ends. The V gene's germline CDR1 is KGHSH and CDR2 LQKENI.

The V call is TRBV14, the J call TRBJ2-7; 10 bases map to TRBD1. This CDR3 comprises 14 residues. The germline CDR1 and CDR2 sequences are SGHDN and FVKESK. Trimming cost V 4 bases and J 5 bases; bases outside gene matches: 5. CDR3 DNA sequence: TGTGCCAGCAGCCCTCGACAGGGGGCAAACGAGCAGTACTTC. This translates into CASSPRQGANEQYF.

This chain links TRBV30 with TRBJ2-1; TRBD2 matches at 10 bases. Unmatched junction bases numbered 5, after V lost 8 bases and J lost 7 bases. This CDR3 is 12 amino acids long. Per the germline V gene, CDR1 is GTSNPN and CDR2 is SVGIG (reference sequence). The CDR3 region has the DNA TGTGCCGGCGGGACTAGCGATAATGAGCAGTTCTTC. It encodes CAGGTSDNEQFF.

The chain couples TRBV7-6 to TRBJ2-5; 7 bases match TRBD1. Losses at the gene ends were 1 base for V and 2 bases for J; bases not matched to a gene: 4. From germline, CDR1 is SGHVS and CDR2 FNYEAQ. CDR3 length equals 15 residues. In DNA, the CDR3 is TGTGCCAGCAGCTTAGGTGTGGACAGGCAAGAGACCCAGTACTTC. It yields the protein CASSLGVDRQETQYF. The full variable domain, in which reference TRBV7-6 and TRBJ2-5 provide the parts outside the CDR3, is GAGVSQSPRYKVTKRGQDVALRCDPISGHVSLYWYRQALGQGPEFLTYFNYEAQQDKSGLPNDRFSAERPEGSISTLTIQRTEQRDSAMYRCASSLGVDRQETQYFGPGTRLLVL.

This clone was picked up a small number of times. The chain is built from TRBV5-1 and TRBJ1-6, with 8 nucleotides matching TRBD1. Germline CDR1 reads SGHRS; CDR2 reads YFSETQ. Trimming took 0 bases from V and 5 from J; bases not matched to a gene: 4. The length of the CDR3 is 16 residues. In nucleotides, the CDR3 is TGCGCCAGCAGCTTGGATTGGACAGGGAATAATTCACCCCTCCACTTT. It is translated as CASSLDWTGNNSPLHF. The full variable domain, completed using reference TRBV5-1 and TRBJ1-6, is KAGVTQTPRYLIKTRGQQVTLSCSPISGHRSVSWYQQTPGQGLQFLFEYFSETQRNKGNFPGRFSGRQFSNSRSEMNVSTLELGDSALYLCASSLDWTGNNSPLHFGNGTRLTVT.

The chain joins TRBV30 to TRBJ1-2; D gene uncertain. V lost 1 base, J lost 8 bases, and 17 bases lay in between. The germline gives CDR1 GTSNPN, CDR2 SVGIG (reference sequence). The CDR3 has 14 residues. The CDR3 loop is CAWSESGTVRGYTF. As DNA, the CDR3 is TGTGCCTGGAGTGAATCTGGTACCGTCAGGGGCTACACCTTC.

This chain links TRBV27 with TRBJ2-2; 10 positions agree with TRBD1. CDR1 and CDR2 from the germline V gene are MNHEY and SMNVEV (reference sequence). V shed 5 bases and J 5 bases; nucleotides not matched to a gene: 2. The CDR3 has 14 residues. The CDR3: CASSGTGVTGELFF. CDR3 DNA sequence: TGTGCCAGCAGTGGGACAGGGGTTACCGGGGAGCTGTTTTTT.

V usage is TRBV7-6 and J usage is TRBJ2-1; 12 bases are a match to TRBD2. V was clipped by 1 base and J by 9 bases; unmatched bases: 10. CDR1 and CDR2 from the germline V gene are SGHVS and FNYEAQ. The CDR3 contains 17 residues. The CDR3, as DNA: TGTGCCAGCAGCTTAGTCGCTGGGACTAGCGGGTCGGCTGAGCAGTTCTTC. Encoded protein: CASSLVAGTSGSAEQFF. Using reference TRBV7-6 and TRBJ2-1 for the parts outside the CDR3, the full variable domain is GAGVSQSPRYKVTKRGQDVALRCDPISGHVSLYWYRQALGQGPEFLTYFNYEAQQDKSGLPNDRFSAERPEGSISTLTIQRTEQRDSAMYRCASSLVAGTSGSAEQFFGPGTRLTVL.

This chain connects TRBV7-8 to TRBJ2-2; unclear D gene. Between the trimmed V and J ends, which lost 9 bases and 0 bases, there was a span of 8 bases. The CDR3 consists of 13 residues. The germline V gene encodes CDR1 SGHVS and CDR2 FQNEAQ. DNA of the CDR3: TGTGCCAGTGACACGTCGAACACCGGGGAGCTGTTTTTT. Protein sequence: CASDTSNTGELFF.

The V call is TRBV7-2, the J call TRBJ2-7, with D possibly TRBD2 on 6 matching bases. The V end was cut by 6 bases, the J end by 7 bases, with 16 bases between. The CDR3 extends over 13 amino acids. In germline, CDR1 is SGHTA, CDR2 FQGNSA. The CDR3 spells CASRKGTAGEQYF. The DNA of the CDR3 is TGTGCCAGCAGGAAGGGGACGGCGGGAGAGCAGTACTTC.

Details on this clone: One end of the junction is discordant with germline, which a read error may explain. This chain's CDR3 is CAGSERGRRNTEAFF. CDR3 sequence (DNA): TGTGCCGGCAGTGAACGCGGCAGGAGGAACACTGAAGCTTTCTTT. The chain employs TRBV2 and TRBJ1-1, with D unclear. The CDR3 is 15 amino acids. Germline assignment: CDR1 SNHLY and CDR2 FYNNEI.

The V gene is TRBV30, the J gene TRBJ1-4, with D unresolved. This CDR3 has 13 amino acids. The germline CDR1 and CDR2 sequences are GTSNPN and SVGIG (reference sequence). Trimming stripped 3 bases from V and 2 bases from J, with 7 bases between. The CDR3 protein is CAWSRGTNEKLFF. CDR3 sequence (DNA): TGTGCCTGGAGCCGAGGGACTAATGAAAAACTGTTTTTT.

This sequence joins TRBV27 and TRBJ2-3; TRBD2 is a possible D gene (7 bases). Germline CDR1 and CDR2: MNHEY and SMNVEV (reference sequence). Trimming removed 8 bases at V and 7 bases at J, with 19 bases between. This CDR3 region has 14 residues. Here the CDR3 reads CASGSRGAVNTQYF. The CDR3 bases are TGTGCCAGCGGCTCACGGGGGGCGGTAAATACGCAGTATTTT.

The V gene is TRBV14, the J gene TRBJ1-5; TRBD1 matches 8 bases. This CDR3 comprises 14 residues. The V segment lost 7 bases and the J segment 3 bases; nucleotides outside the gene matches: 5. Per the germline V gene, CDR1 is SGHDN and CDR2 is FVKESK. The chain's CDR3 is CASKRQGINQPQHF. The CDR3 nucleotides are TGTGCCAGCAAGAGACAGGGGATCAATCAGCCCCAGCATTTT.

This clone is a singleton in its sample. This specimen includes other DNA sequences encoding the same CDR3. V is TRBV5-1 and J is TRBJ1-1; possible D gene TRBD1, 5 bases. This CDR3 is 15 amino acids long. Germline values: CDR1 SGHRS, CDR2 YFSETQ. Trimming cost V 0 bases and J 1 base, with 10 bases left between them. CDR3: CASSLEDSGNTEAFF. The CDR3 region has the DNA TGCGCCAGCAGCTTGGAAGACAGTGGGAACACTGAAGCTTTCTTT.

This clone was picked up a small number of times. The chain couples TRBV6-5 to TRBJ2-2, with D unresolved. With 3 bases removed from V and 4 bases from J, the gap between germline ends came to 9 bases. This CDR3 has 14 amino acids. Looked up from germline, CDR1 is MNHEY and CDR2 is SVGAGI. This CDR3 is CASSYLTVTGELFF. The CDR3 DNA sequence: TGTGCCAGCAGTTATCTGACGGTCACCGGGGAGCTGTTTTTT.

V and J are TRBV19 and TRBJ2-2, with 9 nucleotides matching TRBD1. V lost 9 bases and J lost 1; bases outside the gene matches: 9. The germline V gene encodes CDR1 LNHDA and CDR2 SQIVND (reference sequence). This CDR3 region has 16 residues. The CDR3 DNA reads TGTGCCAGCCGGACAGGGGCGAGATTGAACACCGGGGAGCTGTTTTTT. It yields the protein CASRTGARLNTGELFF. The full variable domain, its missing parts supplied by reference TRBV19 and TRBJ2-2, is DGGITQSPKYLFRKEGQNVTLSCEQNLNHDAMYWYRQDPGQGLRLIYYSQIVNDFQKGDIAEGYSVSREKKESFPLTVTSAQKNPTAFYLCASRTGARLNTGELFFGEGSRLTVL.

The V and J genes are TRBV20-1 and TRBJ1-2; D remains ambiguous. This CDR3 comprises 11 residues. CDR1 DFQATT and CDR2 SNEGSKA come from the germline V gene (reference sequence). Trimming pared 5 bases from V and 4 bases from J, leaving 8 bases between. CDR3 sequence reads: CSAPAPYGYTF. The DNA for the CDR3 is TGCAGTGCTCCCGCACCCTATGGCTACACCTTC.

Here the CDR3 reads CASSLGPGAAYEQYF. In DNA, the CDR3 is TGTGCCAGCAGCTTAGGTCCGGGAGCTGCCTACGAGCAGTACTTC. The chain recombines TRBV7-2 with TRBJ2-7; maybe TRBD2 (6 bases). Germline CDR1 SGHTA, CDR2 FQGNSA. There are 15 residues in the CDR3. Trimming pared 1 base from V and 2 bases from J, leaving 12 bases between.

V is TRBV27 and J is TRBJ2-2; TRBD2 might be the D (5 bases). This CDR3 comprises 15 residues. The germline V gene has CDR1 MNHEY and CDR2 SMNVEV (reference sequence). Trimming took off 6 bases at V and 4 bases at J, with 15 bases between the two ends. The CDR3 protein is CASRLRLGSTGELFF. CDR3 sequence (DNA): TGTGCCAGCAGACTACGCTTGGGGAGCACCGGGGAGCTGTTTTTT.

The rearrangement links TRBV5-1 to TRBJ1-5; 9 bases agree with TRBD1. This CDR3 is 14 amino acids long. V shed 1 base, J shed 6 bases, and the junction held 2 bases outside the gene matches. Germline values: CDR1 SGHRS, CDR2 YFSETQ. The CDR3 coding sequence is TGCGCCAGCAGCTTGACAGGGGGCGTTCAGCCCCAGCATTTT. Its protein is CASSLTGGVQPQHF.